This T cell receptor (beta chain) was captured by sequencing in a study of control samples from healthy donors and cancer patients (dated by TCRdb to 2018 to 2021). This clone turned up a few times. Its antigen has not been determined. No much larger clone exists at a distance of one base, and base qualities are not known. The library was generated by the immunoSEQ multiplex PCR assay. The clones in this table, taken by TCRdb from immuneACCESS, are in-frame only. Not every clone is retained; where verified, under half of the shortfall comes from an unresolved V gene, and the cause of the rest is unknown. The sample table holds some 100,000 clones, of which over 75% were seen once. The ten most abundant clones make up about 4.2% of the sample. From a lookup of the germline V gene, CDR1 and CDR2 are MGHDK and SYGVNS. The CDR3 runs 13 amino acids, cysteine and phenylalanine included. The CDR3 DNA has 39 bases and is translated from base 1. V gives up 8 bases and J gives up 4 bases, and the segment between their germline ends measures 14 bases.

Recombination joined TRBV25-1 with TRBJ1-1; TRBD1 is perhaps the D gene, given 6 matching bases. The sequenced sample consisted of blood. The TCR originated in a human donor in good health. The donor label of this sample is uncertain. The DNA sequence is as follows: TGTGCCAGCTTTACACAGGGTATCACTGAAGCTTTCTTT. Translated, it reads CASFTQGITEAFF.